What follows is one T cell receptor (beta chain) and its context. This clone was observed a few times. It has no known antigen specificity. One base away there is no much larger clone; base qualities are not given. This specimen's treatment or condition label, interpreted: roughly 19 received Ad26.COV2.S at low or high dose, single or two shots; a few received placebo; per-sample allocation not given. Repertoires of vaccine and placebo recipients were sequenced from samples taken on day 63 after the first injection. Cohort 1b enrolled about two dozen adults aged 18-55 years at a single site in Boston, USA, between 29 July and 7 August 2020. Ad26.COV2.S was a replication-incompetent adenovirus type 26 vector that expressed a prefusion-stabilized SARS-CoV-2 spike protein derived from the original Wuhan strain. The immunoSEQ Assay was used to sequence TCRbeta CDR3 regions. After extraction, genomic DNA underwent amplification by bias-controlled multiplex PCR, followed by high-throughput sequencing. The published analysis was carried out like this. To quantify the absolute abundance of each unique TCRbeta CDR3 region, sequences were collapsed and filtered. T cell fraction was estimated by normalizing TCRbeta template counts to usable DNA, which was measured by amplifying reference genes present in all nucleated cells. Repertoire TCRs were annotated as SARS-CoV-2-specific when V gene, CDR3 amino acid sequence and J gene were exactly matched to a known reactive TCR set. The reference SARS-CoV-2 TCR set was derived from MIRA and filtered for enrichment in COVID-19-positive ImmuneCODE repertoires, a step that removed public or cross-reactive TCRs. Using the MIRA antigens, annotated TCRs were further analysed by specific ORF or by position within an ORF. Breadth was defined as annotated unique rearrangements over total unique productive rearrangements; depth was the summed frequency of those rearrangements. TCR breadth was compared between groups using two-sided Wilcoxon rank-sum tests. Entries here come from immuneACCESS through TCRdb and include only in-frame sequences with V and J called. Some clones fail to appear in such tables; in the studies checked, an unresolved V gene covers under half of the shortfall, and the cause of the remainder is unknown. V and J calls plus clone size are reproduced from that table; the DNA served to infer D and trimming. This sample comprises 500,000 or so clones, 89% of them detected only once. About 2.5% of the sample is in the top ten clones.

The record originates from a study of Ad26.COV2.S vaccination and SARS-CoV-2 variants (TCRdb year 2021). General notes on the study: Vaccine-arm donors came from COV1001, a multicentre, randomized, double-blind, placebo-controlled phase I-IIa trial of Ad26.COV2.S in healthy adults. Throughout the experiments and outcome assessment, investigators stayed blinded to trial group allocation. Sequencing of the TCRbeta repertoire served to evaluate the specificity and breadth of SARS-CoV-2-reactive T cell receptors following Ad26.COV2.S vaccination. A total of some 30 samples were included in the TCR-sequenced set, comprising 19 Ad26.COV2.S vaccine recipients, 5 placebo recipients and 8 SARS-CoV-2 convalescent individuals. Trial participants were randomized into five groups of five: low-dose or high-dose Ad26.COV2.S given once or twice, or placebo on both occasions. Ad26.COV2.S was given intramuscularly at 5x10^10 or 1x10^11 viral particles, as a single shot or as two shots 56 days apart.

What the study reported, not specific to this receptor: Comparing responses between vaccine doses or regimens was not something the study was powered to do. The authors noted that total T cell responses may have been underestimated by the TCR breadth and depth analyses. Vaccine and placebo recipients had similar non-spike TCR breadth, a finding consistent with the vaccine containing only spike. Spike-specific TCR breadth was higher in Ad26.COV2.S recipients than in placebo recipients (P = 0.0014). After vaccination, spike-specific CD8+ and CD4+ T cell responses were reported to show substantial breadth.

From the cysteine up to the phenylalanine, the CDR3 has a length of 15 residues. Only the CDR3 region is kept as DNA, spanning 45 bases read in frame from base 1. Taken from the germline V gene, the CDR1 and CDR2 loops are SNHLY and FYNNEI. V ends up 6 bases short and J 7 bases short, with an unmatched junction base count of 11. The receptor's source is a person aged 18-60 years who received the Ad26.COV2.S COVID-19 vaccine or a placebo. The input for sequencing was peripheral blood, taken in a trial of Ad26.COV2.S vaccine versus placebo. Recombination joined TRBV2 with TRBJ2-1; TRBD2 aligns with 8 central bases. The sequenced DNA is TGTGCCAGCAGGGAGGGCGGGAGGACGACAAATGAGCAGTTCTTC. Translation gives CASREGGRTTNEQFF.